The rows below give T cell receptor beta chains drawn from one sample of a study of shared clonotypes between healthy human individuals. Data came from immunoSEQ multiplex PCR; TCRdb stores just in-frame clones and leaves some out. The data show about 1 million clones, with about 75% seen just once and roughly 1.4% held by the top ten. The sample taken for sequencing was memory CD4+ T cells sorted from blood. The receptors stem from a man aged 18 to 35 in good health. CDR3s include the opening cysteine and the closing phenylalanine or tryptophan. D genes are given only for firm matches. Clone size is stated in some rows and not others, as once, few, many or a class when expanded.

j_call clone_size v_call d_call cdr3_length cdr3_nt cdr3_aa
TRBJ2-7 NA TRBV5-1 TRBD2 15 TGCGCCAGCAGCTTGGATACTAGCGGCAAATACGAGCAGTACTTC CASSLDTSGKYEQYF
TRBJ2-7 NA TRBV18 TRBD2 13 TGTGCCAGCTCACCACGGACCCGGGAGGGGCAGTACTTC CASSPRTREGQYF
TRBJ1-4 NA TRBV19 TRBD1 16 TGTGCCAGTAGTATAGGCGGACAGGTATCCAATGAAAAACTGTTTTTT CASSIGGQVSNEKLFF
TRBJ2-3 few TRBV6-5 TRBD1 13 TGTGCCAGCACCCCAGGGGGCCTGGATACGCAGTATTTT CASTPGGLDTQYF
TRBJ1-1 NA TRBV11-2 NA 14 TGTGCCAGCAGGCGACCAGGACAGAACACTGAAGCTTTCTTT CASRRPGQNTEAFF
TRBJ2-2 NA TRBV11-2 TRBD1 15 TGTGCCAGCAGACCTCCGGGACAGGGGACCGGGGAGCTGTTTTTT CASRPPGQGTGELFF
TRBJ1-1 NA TRBV6-5 NA 13 TGTGCCAGCAGTTCCCGTGGGTTGACTGAAGCTTTCTTT CASSSRGLTEAFF
TRBJ2-2 NA TRBV18 NA 14 TGTGCCAGCTCGCAGGGGATGAACACCGGGGAGCTGTTTTTT CASSQGMNTGELFF
TRBJ2-1 NA TRBV7-8 NA 14 TGTGCCAGCAGTATCCCCTTCTCCCCTGGGGAGCAGTTCTTC CASSIPFSPGEQFF
TRBJ1-2 once TRBV2 NA 12 TGTGCCAGCACCGGACAGCAGTATGGCTACACCTTC CASTGQQYGYTF